This paragraph covers one T cell receptor beta chain sequence. Its antigen remains unknown. The data were obtained in a study of T cell responses to AZD1222 COVID-19 vaccine. The junction had 8 bases not matched to a gene; V was cut back by 3 bases and J by 5 bases. CDR3 length equals 15 residues. Germline CDR1 and CDR2: MDHEN and SYDVKM. TCRdb keeps only in-frame clones here, not all; method: immunoSEQ multiplex PCR. The data hold some 110,000 clones, with about 88% observed a single time. Study-wide results and caveats: It was only after the peak T cell response that any repertoires were sampled. Most donors were white British and more were female, and clonal diversity was possibly underestimated. Spike regions recognized by vaccine-associated CD4 TCRs spanned the protein, led by 160-218 and 743-854.

Pooled together were second doses at about 4 or about 12 weeks. The material sequenced was peripheral blood, taken 28 days after the second AZD1222 dose. The receptor's source is an adult who received the AZD1222 COVID-19 vaccine. The J gene is TRBJ2-5, the V gene TRBV28; 8 bases align to TRBD2. The CDR3, as DNA: TGTGCCAGCAGTTTGCCCGGGAGGGCTGCGGAGACCCAGTACTTC. Its translation is CASSLPGRAAETQYF. The complete variable domain, with remaining parts taken from reference TRBV28 and TRBJ2-5, reads DVKVTQSSRYLVKRTGEKVFLECVQDMDHENMFWYRQDPGLGLRLIYFSYDVKMKEKGDIPEGYSVSREKKERFSLILESASTNQTSMYLCASSLPGRAAETQYFGPGTRLLVL.